This TCR beta chain was retrieved from a study of T cells in Graves' hyperthyroidism and ophthalmopathy. The germline gives CDR1 DFQATT, CDR2 SNEGSKA (reference sequence). V was pared by 0 bases and J by 2 bases, with 14 bases between. The CDR3 contains 15 residues. There are many counts of this clonotype. TCR beta CDR3 sequences were amplified from RNA transcripts. A first-round RT-PCR of the TCR CDR3 used the HTBI primer set. TCRdb re-analysed the multiplex PCR reads in MiXCR, keeping a single row per CDR3 protein. Of a few hundred thousand distinct CDR3 sequences listed, 12% to 15% were seen once; the top ten hold 30% to 40%.

The chain uses TRBV20-1 and TRBJ2-7; no clear D. The sample was blood. The receptor comes from a woman in her 40s with Graves' ophthalmopathy. The chain's CDR3 is CSARDLNGGPYEQYF. CDR3 in DNA: TGCAGTGCTAGAGATCTAAACGGCGGCCCCTACGAGCAGTACTTC.